The rows below give T cell receptor beta chains drawn from one sample of a study of technical replicates of blood from a few donors. Assay: immunoSEQ multiplex PCR; the TCRdb copy retains only in-frame clones and omits some. The sample includes more than 60,000 clones, over 90% of them seen just once. Input material: T cells isolated from PBMCs. Source of these receptors: a human donor in good health. The CDR3 runs from the conserved cysteine through the conserved F or W. Fields, in order: clone size, J gene, D gene, V gene, CDR3 protein, CDR3 DNA. D genes are given only for firm matches. Not all rows give a size; the values are once, few, many and, for expanded clones, a class.

>NA|TRBJ2-7|TRBD2|TRBV6-6
CTTSGAFSYEQYF
TGTACAACTAGCGGGGCCTTCTCCTACGAGCAGTACTTC
>once|TRBJ2-7|TRBD1|TRBV2
CASSHRDRGNYEQYF
TGTGCCAGCAGTCACCGGGACAGGGGGAACTACGAGCAGTACTTC
>NA|TRBJ2-5|NA|TRBV4-1
CASSQGQGPIEGETQYF
TGCGCCAGCAGCCAAGGTCAGGGCCCCATTGAAGGAGAGACCCAGTACTTC
>once|TRBJ1-1|TRBD1|TRBV11-1
CASSLNRGPAARAFF
TGTGCCAGCAGCCTCAACAGGGGGCCGGCAGCGAGAGCTTTCTTT
>NA|TRBJ1-2|NA|TRBV21-1
CASPRREDRVSDGYTF
TGTGCCAGCCCAAGAAGGGAGGACAGGGTTTCGGATGGCTACACCTTC
>NA|TRBJ1-2|NA|TRBV13
CASSPEGGQSYGYTF
TGTGCCAGCAGCCCCGAAGGGGGACAAAGCTATGGCTACACCTTC
>NA|TRBJ1-1|NA|TRBV2
CASSGGDKGAFF
TGTGCCAGCAGTGGGGGAGACAAAGGGGCTTTCTTT
>NA|TRBJ2-7|NA|TRBV5-6
CASSLGQEYHEQYF
TGTGCCAGCAGCTTGGGACAGGAGTACCACGAGCAGTACTTC
>NA|TRBJ1-1|NA|TRBV25-1
CASSQGLSTEAFF
TGTGCCAGCAGTCAGGGGCTGAGTACTGAAGCTTTCTTT
>once|TRBJ1-1|NA|TRBV2
CASSVASRAEAFF
TGTGCCAGCAGTGTCGCTAGTCGCGCTGAAGCTTTCTTT
>NA|TRBJ1-3|TRBD1|TRBV7-9
CASSLKYRTGAGNTIYF
TGTGCCAGCAGCTTAAAGTATCGGACAGGGGCTGGAAACACCATATATTTT
>NA|TRBJ1-4|NA|TRBV7-9
CASSPGEEKLFF
TGTGCCAGCAGCCCGGGGGAAGAAAAACTGTTTTTT
>NA|TRBJ2-3|TRBD1|TRBV19
CASSIAGQGSTDTQYF
TGTGCCAGTAGTATAGCGGGACAGGGGAGCACAGATACGCAGTATTTT